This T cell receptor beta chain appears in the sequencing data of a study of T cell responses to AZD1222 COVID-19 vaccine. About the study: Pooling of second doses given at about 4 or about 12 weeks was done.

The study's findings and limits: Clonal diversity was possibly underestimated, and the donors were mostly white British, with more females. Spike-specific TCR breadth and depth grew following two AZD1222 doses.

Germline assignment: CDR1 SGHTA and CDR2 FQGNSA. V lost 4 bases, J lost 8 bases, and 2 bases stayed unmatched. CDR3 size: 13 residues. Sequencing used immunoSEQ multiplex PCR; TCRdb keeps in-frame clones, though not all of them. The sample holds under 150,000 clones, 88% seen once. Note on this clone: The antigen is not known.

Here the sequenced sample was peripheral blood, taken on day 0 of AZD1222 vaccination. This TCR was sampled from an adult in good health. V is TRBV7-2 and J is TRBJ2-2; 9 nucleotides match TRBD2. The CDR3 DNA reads TGTGCCAGCAGCTCCGGACTAGCGGGGGAGCTGTTTTTT. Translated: CASSSGLAGELFF. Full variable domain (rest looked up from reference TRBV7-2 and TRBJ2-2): GAGVSQSPSNKVTEKGKDVELRCDPISGHTALYWYRQSLGQGLEFLIYFQGNSAPDKSGLPSDRFSAERTGGSVSTLTIQRTQQEDSAVYLCASSSGLAGELFFGEGSRLTVL.